This entry lists 20 T cell receptor beta chains sequenced from one sample in a study of PD-L1 blockade in urothelial cancer (dated by TCRdb to 2016 to 2017). Preparation of the library involved the immunoSEQ multiplex PCR assay. In its TCRdb copy, this immuneACCESS table keeps in-frame sequences only and misses some clones. Where compared with another copy, unresolved V genes explain less than half of these, and the others have no known cause. Here the sample has 45,000 or so clones; roughly 88% occur a single time. 20% to 25% of the sample rests with the top ten. This specimen's time point label, per the study, means: pretreatment peripheral blood. This specimen consisted of PBMCs, obtained around atezolizumab (anti-PD-L1) treatment. The receptors shown here come from a donor at least 40 years old with urothelial cancer.

The chain carries TRBV7-9 and TRBJ2-7; perhaps TRBD1 as D (6 bases). V was shortened by 5 bases and J by 0 bases, with 20 bases between the two germline ends. This CDR3 is built from 17 residues. From germline, CDR1 is SEHNR and CDR2 FQNEAQ (reference sequence). CDR3 sequence reads: CASSPREDRPISYEQYF. CDR3 nucleotide sequence: TGTGCCAGCAGCCCCCGTGAAGACAGGCCCATCTCCTACGAGCAGTACTTC. The variable domain in full, with the rest retrieved from reference TRBV7-9 and TRBJ2-7, is DTGVSQNPRHKITKRGQNVTFRCDPISEHNRLYWYRQTLGQGPEFLTYFQNEAQLEKSRLLSDRFSAERPKGSFSTLEIQRTEQGDSAMYLCASSPREDRPISYEQYFGPGTRLTVT.

The chain has TRBV18 and TRBJ2-5, with a weak D call TRBD1 (6 bases). CDR1 is KGHSH and CDR2 is LQKENI in the germline V gene. This CDR3 is built from 15 residues. Trimming took off 5 bases at V and 1 base at J, with 14 bases between the two ends. The CDR3 is CASSWAGVRQETQYF. In DNA, the CDR3 is TGTGCCAGCTCATGGGCAGGGGTCCGCCAAGAGACCCAGTACTTC.

The rearrangement uses TRBV5-6 and TRBJ2-7; TRBD2 matches at 8 bases. The CDR3 has 15 residues. CDR1 is SGHDT and CDR2 is YYEEEE in the germline V gene. The trim removed 2 bases at V and 6 bases at J, leaving 10 bases unmatched. CDR3 protein: CASSFGGGGKSEQYF. The CDR3 nucleotides read TGTGCCAGCAGCTTCGGGGGGGGCGGGAAGAGCGAGCAGTACTTC.

This chain connects TRBV28 to TRBJ1-5, with D hard to call. Trimming removed 0 bases at V and 6 bases at J, with 6 bases between. Germline V gene lookup returns CDR1 MDHEN and CDR2 SYDVKM. The CDR3 has 13 amino acids. The CDR3 sequence is CASSLWESQPQHF. The DNA of the CDR3 is TGTGCCAGCAGTTTATGGGAGAGTCAGCCCCAGCATTTT.

The chain carries TRBV7-2 and TRBJ2-7, with D tentatively TRBD1 (5 bases). Germline CDR1 is SGHTA and CDR2 is FQGNSA. The V end was cut by 5 bases, the J end by 7 bases, with 15 bases between. The CDR3 is made up of 13 amino acids. CDR3 sequence (DNA): TGTGCCAGCAGCCCAGGACACCCCTTAGAGCAGTACTTC. Translating gives CASSPGHPLEQYF.

This clone was detected only once. In DNA, the CDR3 is TGTGCCAGCAGCCGGGGAGGGTTGGGGGGCGAGCAGTACTTC. It encodes CASSRGGLGGEQYF. V gene TRBV14 combines with J gene TRBJ2-7; TRBD2 aligns across 7 bases. The CDR3 totals 14 residues. With 4 bases clipped from V and 6 bases from J, the junction kept 9 bases outside the gene matches. The germline V gene encodes CDR1 SGHDN and CDR2 FVKESK.

This rearrangement joins TRBV9 to TRBJ2-1, with 12 bases matching TRBD2. Germline V lookup: CDR1 SGDLS, CDR2 YYNGEE. The CDR3 extends over 15 amino acids. Unmatched junction bases numbered 3, after V lost 3 bases and J lost 5 bases. CDR3 sequence (DNA): TGTGCCAGCAGCGCTAGCGGGAGGGCCGACAATGAGCAGTTCTTC. Amino acids: CASSASGRADNEQFF.

In this sample, this clone turned up a few times. The J gene is TRBJ2-7, the V gene TRBV7-3, with 7 bases lining up with TRBD1. This CDR3 contains 13 residues. With V trimmed by 3 bases and J by 5 bases, 4 bases remained unmatched. Looked up from germline, CDR1 is SGHTA and CDR2 is FQGTGA. The CDR3 sequence is CASSFGQGDEQYF. In DNA, the CDR3 is TGTGCCAGCAGCTTTGGGCAGGGGGACGAGCAGTACTTC.

The chain couples TRBV7-2 to TRBJ2-3; 10 nucleotides match TRBD2. Germline trimming cut 1 base from V and 5 bases from J; bases unmatched to any gene: 12. From germline, CDR1 is SGHTA and CDR2 FQGNSA. The CDR3 extends over 18 amino acids. This CDR3 reads CASSLVWKGLAGVDTQYF. In DNA, the CDR3 is TGTGCCAGCAGCTTAGTTTGGAAAGGGCTAGCGGGAGTAGATACGCAGTATTTT.

DNA for the CDR3: TGCAGCGTCCGCATGGTGGGGGGGACCGGGGAGCTGTTTTTT. Amino acid sequence: CSVRMVGGTGELFF. V is TRBV29-1 and J is TRBJ2-2; 7 nucleotides line up with TRBD2. In germline, CDR1 is SQVTM, CDR2 ANQGSEA. V shed 6 bases and J 5 bases; nucleotides not matched to a gene: 9. The CDR3 is 14 amino acids.

This rearrangement joins TRBV7-3 to TRBJ2-7; TRBD2 agrees at 9 bases. Germline V gene lookup returns CDR1 SGHTA and CDR2 FQGTGA. The CDR3 spans 16 residues. J was trimmed by 2 bases and V by 4 bases; bases with no gene match: 9. The CDR3 here is CASSWGGGTSPYEQYF. DNA of the CDR3: TGTGCCAGCAGCTGGGGTGGTGGGACTAGCCCCTACGAGCAGTACTTC. The full variable domain, in which reference TRBV7-3 and TRBJ2-7 provide the parts outside the CDR3, is GAGVSQTPSNKVTEKGKYVELRCDPISGHTALYWYRQSLGQGPEFLIYFQGTGAADDSGLPNDRFFAVRPEGSVSTLKIQRTERGDSAVYLCASSWGGGTSPYEQYFGPGTRLTVT.

The chain has TRBV19 and TRBJ2-2; no clear D gene. V dropped 0 bases and J dropped 5 bases, with 10 bases sitting between them. The CDR3 totals 15 residues. Looked up from germline, CDR1 is LNHDA and CDR2 is SQIVND (reference sequence). The chain's CDR3 is CASSIERFRTGELFF. The CDR3 bases are TGTGCCAGTAGTATAGAAAGGTTCAGGACCGGGGAGCTGTTTTTT.

For the CDR3, the DNA is TGCAGCGTTGTCAGTGCTGGAAACACCATATATTTT. This sequence encodes CSVVSAGNTIYF. V gene TRBV29-1 combines with J gene TRBJ1-3; D not resolved. Trimming removed 4 bases at V and 2 bases at J, with 6 bases between. Germline V gene data show CDR1 as SQVTM and CDR2 as ANQGSEA. This CDR3 has 12 residues.

The chain joins TRBV6-5 to TRBJ2-3; perhaps TRBD2 as D (6 bases). The V end was cut by 6 bases, the J end by 5 bases, with 15 bases between. The CDR3 length is 14 residues. CDR1 MNHEY and CDR2 SVGAGI come from the germline V gene. CDR3 nucleotide sequence: TGTGCCAGCAGGCGGGGTACAATACTAGATACGCAGTATTTT. Protein product: CASRRGTILDTQYF.

This clone qualifies as large. The gene calls are TRBV2 and TRBJ2-2, with TRBD2 matching 7 bases. This CDR3 comprises 15 residues. Per the germline V gene, CDR1 is SNHLY and CDR2 is FYNNEI. Germline trimming cut 8 bases from V and 6 bases from J; bases unmatched to any gene: 12. The CDR3 spells CASLGGTTNSGELFF. The CDR3 nucleotides are TGTGCCAGCTTGGGGGGGACTACGAATTCCGGGGAGCTGTTTTTT.

The gene calls are TRBV28 and TRBJ2-7; D is possibly TRBD1 (6 bases). Germline values: CDR1 MDHEN, CDR2 SYDVKM. The CDR3 runs 13 residues. Between the trimmed V and J ends, which lost 7 bases and 0 bases, there was a span of 10 bases. The CDR3 DNA reads TGTGCCAGCACCCAGGGGACCTCCTACGAGCAGTACTTC. Translation gives CASTQGTSYEQYF.

The chain employs TRBV7-2 and TRBJ2-5; D gene ambiguous. There are 13 residues in the CDR3. V was cut by 1 base and J by 1 base, with 4 bases left in between. CDR1 and CDR2 from the germline V gene are SGHTA and FQGNSA. The CDR3 bases are TGTGCCAGCAGCTTAGGCGGCCAAGAGACCCAGTACTTC. Its translation: CASSLGGQETQYF.

V is TRBV18 and J is TRBJ1-5, with D maybe TRBD1 (5 bases). Germline V gene lookup returns CDR1 KGHSH and CDR2 LQKENI. Trimming cost V 2 bases and J 9 bases, with 14 bases left between them. CDR3 length equals 14 residues. The CDR3 loop reads CASSPSPPQGPQHF. The CDR3, as DNA: TGTGCCAGCTCACCATCGCCCCCCCAGGGGCCCCAGCATTTT. Looking up the rest from reference TRBV18 and TRBJ1-5 gives the full variable domain: NAGVMQNPRHLVRRRGQEARLRCSPMKGHSHVYWYRQLPEEGLKFMVYLQKENIIDESGMPKERFSAEFPKEGPSILRIQQVVRGDSAAYFCASSPSPPQGPQHFGDGTRLSIL.

This clone has only one observation. The chain combines TRBV6-5 with TRBJ2-7; D perhaps matches TRBD1 (9 bases). The CDR3 is 16 amino acids. V shed 3 bases and J shed 3 bases, with 18 bases lying between them. From germline, CDR1 is MNHEY and CDR2 SVGAGI. CDR3 nucleotides: TGTGCCAGCAGTTATCACGGGGGGGGACAGGGCTACGAGCAGTACTTC. Encoded protein: CASSYHGGGQGYEQYF.

This clone has only one observation. This CDR3 is CASTLPRASYGYTF. The CDR3 DNA reads TGTGCCAGCACCCTCCCCAGGGCCTCCTATGGCTACACCTTC. V and J are TRBV6-1 and TRBJ1-2; possible D gene TRBD1, 5 bases. V was cut by 7 bases and J by 4 bases, with 16 bases left in between. CDR1 is MNHNS, CDR2 SASEGT, per germline. The length of the CDR3 is 14 residues.